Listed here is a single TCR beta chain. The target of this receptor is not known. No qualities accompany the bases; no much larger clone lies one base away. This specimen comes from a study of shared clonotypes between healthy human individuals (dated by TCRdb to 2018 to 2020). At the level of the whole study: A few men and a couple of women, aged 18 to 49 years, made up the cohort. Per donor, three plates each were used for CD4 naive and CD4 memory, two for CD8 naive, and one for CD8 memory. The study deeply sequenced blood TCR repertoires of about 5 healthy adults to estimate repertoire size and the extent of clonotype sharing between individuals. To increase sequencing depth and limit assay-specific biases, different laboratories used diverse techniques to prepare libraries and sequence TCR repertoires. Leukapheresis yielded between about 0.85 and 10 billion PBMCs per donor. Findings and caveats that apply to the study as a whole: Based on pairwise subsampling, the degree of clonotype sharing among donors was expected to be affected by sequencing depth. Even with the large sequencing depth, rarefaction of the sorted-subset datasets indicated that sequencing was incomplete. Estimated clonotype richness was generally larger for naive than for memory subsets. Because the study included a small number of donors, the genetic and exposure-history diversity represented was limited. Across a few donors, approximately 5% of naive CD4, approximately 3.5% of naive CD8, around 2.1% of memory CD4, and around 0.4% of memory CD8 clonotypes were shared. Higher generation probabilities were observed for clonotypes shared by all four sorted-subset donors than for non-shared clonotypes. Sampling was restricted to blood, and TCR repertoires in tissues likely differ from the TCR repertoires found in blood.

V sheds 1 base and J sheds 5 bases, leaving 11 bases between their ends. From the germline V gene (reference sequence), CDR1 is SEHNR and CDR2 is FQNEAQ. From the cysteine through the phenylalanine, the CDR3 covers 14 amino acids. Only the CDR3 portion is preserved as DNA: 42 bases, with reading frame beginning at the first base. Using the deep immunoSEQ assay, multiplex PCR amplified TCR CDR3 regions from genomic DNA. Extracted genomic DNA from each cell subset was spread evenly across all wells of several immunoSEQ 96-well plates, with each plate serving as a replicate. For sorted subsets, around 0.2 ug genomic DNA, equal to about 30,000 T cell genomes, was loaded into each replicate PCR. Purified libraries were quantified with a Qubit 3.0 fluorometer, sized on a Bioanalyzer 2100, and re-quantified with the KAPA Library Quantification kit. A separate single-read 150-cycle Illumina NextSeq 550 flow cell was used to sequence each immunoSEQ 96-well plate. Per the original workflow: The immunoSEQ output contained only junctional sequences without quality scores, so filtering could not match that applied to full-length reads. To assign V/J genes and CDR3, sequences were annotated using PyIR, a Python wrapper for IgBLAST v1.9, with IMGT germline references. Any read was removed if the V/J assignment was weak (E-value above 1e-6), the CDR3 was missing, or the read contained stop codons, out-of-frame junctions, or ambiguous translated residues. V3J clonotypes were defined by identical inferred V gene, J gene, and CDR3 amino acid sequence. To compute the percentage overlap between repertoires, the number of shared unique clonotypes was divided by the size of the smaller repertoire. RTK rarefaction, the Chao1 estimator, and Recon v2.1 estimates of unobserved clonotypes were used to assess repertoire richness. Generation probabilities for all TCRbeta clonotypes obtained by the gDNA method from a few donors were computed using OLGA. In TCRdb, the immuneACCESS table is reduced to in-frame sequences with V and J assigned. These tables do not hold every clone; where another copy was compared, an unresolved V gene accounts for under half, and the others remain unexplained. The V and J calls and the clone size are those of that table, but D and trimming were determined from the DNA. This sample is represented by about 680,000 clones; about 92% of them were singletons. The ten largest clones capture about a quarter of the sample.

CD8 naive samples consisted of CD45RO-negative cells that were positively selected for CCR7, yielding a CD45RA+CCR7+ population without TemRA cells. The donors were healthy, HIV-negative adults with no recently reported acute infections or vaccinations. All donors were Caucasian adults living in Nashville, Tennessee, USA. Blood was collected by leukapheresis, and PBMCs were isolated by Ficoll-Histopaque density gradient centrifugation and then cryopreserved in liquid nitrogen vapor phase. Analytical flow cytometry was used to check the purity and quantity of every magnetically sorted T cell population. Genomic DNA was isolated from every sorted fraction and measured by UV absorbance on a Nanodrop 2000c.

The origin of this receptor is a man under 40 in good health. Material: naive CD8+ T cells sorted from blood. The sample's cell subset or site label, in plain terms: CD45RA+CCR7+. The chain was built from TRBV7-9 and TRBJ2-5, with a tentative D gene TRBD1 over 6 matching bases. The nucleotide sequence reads TGTGCCAGCAGCTTAGGCAGGCAGGGGGAGACCCAGTACTTC. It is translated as CASSLGRQGETQYF.